This T cell receptor beta chain was recovered during a study of beta chain features in type 1 diabetes. Study details: Over all samples combined, 107,917,701 sorted cells were examined. Whole-study results and caveats: Among all four CD4+ subsets, Type 1 diabetes patients had TCRB CDR3s that were moderately but significantly shorter.

The study reverse transcribed the entire isolated RNA, so it sequenced expressed TCRB transcripts. Produced via immunoSEQ multiplex PCR; TCRdb's table is partial and in-frame only. There are 200,000 to 250,000 clones in the sample; 27% occur only once, and roughly 4% lies in the top ten. V was clipped by 1 base and J by 2 bases, with 12 bases between them. Germline CDR1 and CDR2: SGHNT and YENEEA. The CDR3 spans 16 residues. Every donor provided one heparinised blood draw, which averaged around 120 mL. In regard to this clone: What it recognizes is unknown.

The gene calls are TRBV11-3 and TRBJ2-4, with TRBD1 as a possible D gene (5 bases). This clonotype was sampled from a young man in good health. The material sequenced was central memory CD4+ T cells from blood. The DNA for the CDR3 is TGTGCCAGCAGCTTAGGCCAGGGTTTGACCAAAAACATTCAGTACTTC. Encoded protein: CASSLGQGLTKNIQYF.